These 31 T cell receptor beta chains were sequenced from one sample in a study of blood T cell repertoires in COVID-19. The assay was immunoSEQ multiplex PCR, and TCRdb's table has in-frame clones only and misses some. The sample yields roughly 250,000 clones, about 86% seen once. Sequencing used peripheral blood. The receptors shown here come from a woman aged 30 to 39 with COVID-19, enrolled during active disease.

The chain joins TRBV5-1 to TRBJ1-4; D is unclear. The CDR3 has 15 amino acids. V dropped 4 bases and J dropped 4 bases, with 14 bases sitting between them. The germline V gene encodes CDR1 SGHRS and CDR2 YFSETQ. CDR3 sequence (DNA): TGCGCCAGCAGCCCCGCGAGAGGGAGTAATGAAAAACTGTTTTTT. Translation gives CASSPARGSNEKLFF.

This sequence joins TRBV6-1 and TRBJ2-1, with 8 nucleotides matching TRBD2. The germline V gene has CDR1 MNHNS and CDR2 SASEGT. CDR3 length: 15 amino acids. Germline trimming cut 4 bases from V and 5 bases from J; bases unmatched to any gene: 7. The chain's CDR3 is CASSGWRGENNEQFF. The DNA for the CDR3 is TGTGCCAGCAGTGGGTGGCGGGGGGAAAACAATGAGCAGTTCTTC.

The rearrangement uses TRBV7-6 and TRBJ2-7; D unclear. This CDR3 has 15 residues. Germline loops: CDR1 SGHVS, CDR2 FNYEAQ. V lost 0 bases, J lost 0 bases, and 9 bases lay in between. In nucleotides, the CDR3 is TGTGCCAGCAGCTTAGCGCCTGAGGACTCCTACGAGCAGTACTTC. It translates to CASSLAPEDSYEQYF. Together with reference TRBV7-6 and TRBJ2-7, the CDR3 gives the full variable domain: GAGVSQSPRYKVTKRGQDVALRCDPISGHVSLYWYRQALGQGPEFLTYFNYEAQQDKSGLPNDRFSAERPEGSISTLTIQRTEQRDSAMYRCASSLAPEDSYEQYFGPGTRLTVT.

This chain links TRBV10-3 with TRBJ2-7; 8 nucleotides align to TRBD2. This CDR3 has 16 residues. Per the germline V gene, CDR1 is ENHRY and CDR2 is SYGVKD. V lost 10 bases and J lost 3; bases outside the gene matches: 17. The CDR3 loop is CATRSPSGTRSYEQYF. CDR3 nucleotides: TGTGCCACCCGCTCCCCCTCCGGGACTAGAAGCTACGAGCAGTACTTC.

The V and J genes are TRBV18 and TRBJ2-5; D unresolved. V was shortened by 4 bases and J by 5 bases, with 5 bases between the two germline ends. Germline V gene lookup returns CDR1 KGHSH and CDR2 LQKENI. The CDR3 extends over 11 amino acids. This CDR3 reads CASSLRETQYF. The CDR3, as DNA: TGTGCCAGCTCACTTCGGGAGACCCAGTACTTC.

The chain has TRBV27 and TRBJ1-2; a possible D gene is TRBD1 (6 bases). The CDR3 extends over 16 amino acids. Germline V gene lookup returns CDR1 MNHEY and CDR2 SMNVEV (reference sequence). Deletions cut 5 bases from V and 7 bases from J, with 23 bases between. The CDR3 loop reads CASSPRVGAPGAGYTF. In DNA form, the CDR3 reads TGTGCCAGCAGTCCCCGGGTGGGGGCCCCAGGTGCTGGCTACACCTTC.

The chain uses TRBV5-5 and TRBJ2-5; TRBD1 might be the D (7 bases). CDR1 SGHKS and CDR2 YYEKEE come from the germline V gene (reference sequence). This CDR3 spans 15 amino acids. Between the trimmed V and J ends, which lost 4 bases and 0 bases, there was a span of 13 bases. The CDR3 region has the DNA TGTGCCAGCAGCGGAGGGACAGCAAACCAAGAGACCCAGTACTTC. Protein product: CASSGGTANQETQYF.

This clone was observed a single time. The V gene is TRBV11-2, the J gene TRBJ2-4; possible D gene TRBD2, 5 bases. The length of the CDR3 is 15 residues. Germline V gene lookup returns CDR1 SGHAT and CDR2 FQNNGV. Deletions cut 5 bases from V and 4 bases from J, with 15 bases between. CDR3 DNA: TGTGCCAGCAGCCGGGCCGGGAATTGGAAAAACATTCAGTACTTC. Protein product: CASSRAGNWKNIQYF.

CDR3 in amino acids: CASSPGQGAIMYSGNTIYF. The CDR3 bases are TGTGCCAGCAGCCCAGGACAGGGGGCGATTATGTACTCTGGAAACACCATATATTTT. This sequence joins TRBV7-9 and TRBJ1-3; the match to TRBD1 covers 11 bases. Germline V gene sequence: CDR1 SEHNR, CDR2 FQNEAQ (reference sequence). The CDR3 has 19 amino acids. J was trimmed by 0 bases and V by 5 bases; bases with no gene match: 12.

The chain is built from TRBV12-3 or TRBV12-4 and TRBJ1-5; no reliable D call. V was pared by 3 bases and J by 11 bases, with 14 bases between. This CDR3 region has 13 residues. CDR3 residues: CASSFSRTVAQHF. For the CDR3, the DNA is TGTGCCAGCAGTTTCTCACGAACAGTGGCCCAGCATTTT.

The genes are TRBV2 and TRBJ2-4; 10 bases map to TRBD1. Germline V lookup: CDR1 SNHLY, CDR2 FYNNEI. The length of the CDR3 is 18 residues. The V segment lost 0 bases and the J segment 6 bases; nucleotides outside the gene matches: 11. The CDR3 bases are TGTGCCAGCAGTGAAGCGCATGGACAGGGGGTTTTCGGAAACATTCAGTACTTC. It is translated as CASSEAHGQGVFGNIQYF.

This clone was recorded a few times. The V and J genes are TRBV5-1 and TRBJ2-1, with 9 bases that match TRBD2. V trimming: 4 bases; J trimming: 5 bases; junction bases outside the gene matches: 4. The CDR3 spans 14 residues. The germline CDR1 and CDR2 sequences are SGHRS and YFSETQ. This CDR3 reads CASSPRTSDNEQFF. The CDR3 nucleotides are TGCGCCAGCAGCCCAAGGACTAGCGACAATGAGCAGTTCTTC.

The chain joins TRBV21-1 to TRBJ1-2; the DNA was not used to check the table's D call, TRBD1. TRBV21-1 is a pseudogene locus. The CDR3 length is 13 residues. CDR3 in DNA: TGTGCCAGCAGCAGGGGGACAGGGTTGGGCTACACCTTC. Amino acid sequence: CASSRGTGLGYTF.

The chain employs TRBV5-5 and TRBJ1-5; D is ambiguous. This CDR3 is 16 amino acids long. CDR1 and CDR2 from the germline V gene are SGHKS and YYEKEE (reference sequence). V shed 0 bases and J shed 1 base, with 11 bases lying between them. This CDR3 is CASSLDPYYSNQPQHF. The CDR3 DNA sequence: TGTGCCAGCAGCTTGGACCCCTACTACAGCAATCAGCCCCAGCATTTT.

In DNA, the CDR3 is TGTGCCAGCAGCGTTGGGACTAGCAGTGAGCAGTTCTTC. Residues: CASSVGTSSEQFF. The chain uses TRBV9 and TRBJ2-1, with TRBD2 matching 9 bases. The CDR3 runs to 13 residues. After removal of 2 bases from V and 9 bases from J, the junction contained 3 bases not matched to a gene. Germline values: CDR1 SGDLS, CDR2 YYNGEE.

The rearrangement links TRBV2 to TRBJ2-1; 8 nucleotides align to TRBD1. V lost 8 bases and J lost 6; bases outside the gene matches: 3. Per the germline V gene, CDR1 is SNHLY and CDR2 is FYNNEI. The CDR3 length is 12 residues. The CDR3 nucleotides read TGTGCCAGCCGACAGGGGCTCAATGAGCAGTTCTTC. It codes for CASRQGLNEQFF.

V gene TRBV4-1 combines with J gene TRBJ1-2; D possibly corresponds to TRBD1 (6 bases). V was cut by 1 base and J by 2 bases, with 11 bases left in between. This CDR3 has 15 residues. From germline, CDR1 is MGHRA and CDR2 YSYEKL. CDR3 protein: CASSQAQGNNYGYTF. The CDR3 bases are TGCGCCAGCAGCCAAGCCCAGGGGAACAACTATGGCTACACCTTC.

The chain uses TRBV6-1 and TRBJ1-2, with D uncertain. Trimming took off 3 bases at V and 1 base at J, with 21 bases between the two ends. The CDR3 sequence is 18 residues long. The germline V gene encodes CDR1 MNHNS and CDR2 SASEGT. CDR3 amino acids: CASSDHRESPPLNYGYTF. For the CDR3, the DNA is TGTGCCAGCAGTGATCATCGGGAAAGTCCCCCGCTTAACTATGGCTACACCTTC.

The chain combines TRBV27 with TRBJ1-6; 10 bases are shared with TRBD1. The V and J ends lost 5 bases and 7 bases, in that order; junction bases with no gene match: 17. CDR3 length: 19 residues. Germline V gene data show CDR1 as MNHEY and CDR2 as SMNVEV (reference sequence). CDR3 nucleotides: TGTGCCAGCAGTCCCTTTCGCGACAGGGGGCTTATTCCAAATTCACCCCTCCACTTT. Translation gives CASSPFRDRGLIPNSPLHF.

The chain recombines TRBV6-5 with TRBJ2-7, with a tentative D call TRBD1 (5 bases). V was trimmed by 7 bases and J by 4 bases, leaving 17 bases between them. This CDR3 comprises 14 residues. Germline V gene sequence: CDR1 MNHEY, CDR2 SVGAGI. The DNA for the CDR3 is TGTGCCAGCATTTCCTTCAGGGTTAAATACGAGCAGTACTTC. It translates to CASISFRVKYEQYF.

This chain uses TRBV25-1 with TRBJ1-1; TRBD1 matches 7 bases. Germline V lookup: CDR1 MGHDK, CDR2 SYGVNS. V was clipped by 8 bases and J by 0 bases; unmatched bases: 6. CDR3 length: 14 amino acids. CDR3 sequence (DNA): TGTGCCAGCGGGAACAGGGGAATGAACACTGAAGCTTTCTTT. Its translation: CASGNRGMNTEAFF.

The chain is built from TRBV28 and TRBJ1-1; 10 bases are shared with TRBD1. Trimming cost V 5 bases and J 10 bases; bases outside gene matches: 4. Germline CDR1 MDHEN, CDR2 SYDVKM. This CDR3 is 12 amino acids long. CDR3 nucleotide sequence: TGTGCCAGCAGTGACAGGGGGCGCATAGCTTTCTTT. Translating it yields CASSDRGRIAFF.

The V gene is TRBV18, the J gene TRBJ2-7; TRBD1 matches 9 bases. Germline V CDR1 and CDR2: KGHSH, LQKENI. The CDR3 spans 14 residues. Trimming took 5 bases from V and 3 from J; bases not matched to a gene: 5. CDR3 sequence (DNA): TGTGCCAGCTCAACAGACAGGGGGGTCTACGAGCAGTACTTC. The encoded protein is CASSTDRGVYEQYF.

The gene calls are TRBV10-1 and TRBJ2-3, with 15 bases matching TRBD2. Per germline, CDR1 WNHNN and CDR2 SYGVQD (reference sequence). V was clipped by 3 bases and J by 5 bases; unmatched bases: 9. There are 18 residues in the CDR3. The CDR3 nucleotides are TGCGCCAGCAGTGACGGGAGGACTAGCGGGGGGGCCGGAGATACGCAGTATTTT. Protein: CASSDGRTSGGAGDTQYF.

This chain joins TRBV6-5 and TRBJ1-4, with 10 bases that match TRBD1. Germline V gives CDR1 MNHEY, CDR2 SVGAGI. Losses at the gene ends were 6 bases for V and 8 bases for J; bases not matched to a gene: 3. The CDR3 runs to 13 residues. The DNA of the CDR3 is TGTGCCAGCAGGGGGACAGGGGAGGAAAAACTGTTTTTT. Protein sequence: CASRGTGEEKLFF.

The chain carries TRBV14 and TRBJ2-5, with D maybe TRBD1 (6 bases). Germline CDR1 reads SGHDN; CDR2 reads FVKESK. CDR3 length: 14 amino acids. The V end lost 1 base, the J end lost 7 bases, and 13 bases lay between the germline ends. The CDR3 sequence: CASSQVAGAGTQYF. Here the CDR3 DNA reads TGTGCCAGCAGCCAAGTCGCAGGGGCAGGGACCCAGTACTTC.

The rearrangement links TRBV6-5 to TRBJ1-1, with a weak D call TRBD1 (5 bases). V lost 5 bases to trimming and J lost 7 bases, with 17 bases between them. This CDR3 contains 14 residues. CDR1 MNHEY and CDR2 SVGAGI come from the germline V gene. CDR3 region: CASSLKGQRNEAFF. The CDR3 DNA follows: TGTGCCAGCAGTCTTAAGGGGCAGAGAAATGAAGCTTTCTTT.

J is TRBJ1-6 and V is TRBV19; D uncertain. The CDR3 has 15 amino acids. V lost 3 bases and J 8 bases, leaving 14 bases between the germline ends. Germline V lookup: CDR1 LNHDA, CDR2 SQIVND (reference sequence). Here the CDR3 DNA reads TGTGCCAGTAGTATCGTCCAGGCCCCGGATTCACCCCTCCACTTT. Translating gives CASSIVQAPDSPLHF.

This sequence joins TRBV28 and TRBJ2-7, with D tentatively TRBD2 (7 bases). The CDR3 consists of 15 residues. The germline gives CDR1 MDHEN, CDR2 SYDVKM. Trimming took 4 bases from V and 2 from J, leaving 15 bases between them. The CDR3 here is CASSWRGGLAYEQYF. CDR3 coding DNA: TGTGCCAGCAGTTGGAGGGGGGGACTCGCCTACGAGCAGTACTTC.

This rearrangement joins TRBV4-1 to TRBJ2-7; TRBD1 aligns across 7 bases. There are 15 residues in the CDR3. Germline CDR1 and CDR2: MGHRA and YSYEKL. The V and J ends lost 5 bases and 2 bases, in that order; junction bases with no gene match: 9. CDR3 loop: CASSLRTGMAYEQYF. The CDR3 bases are TGCGCCAGCAGCTTACGGACAGGTATGGCCTACGAGCAGTACTTC.

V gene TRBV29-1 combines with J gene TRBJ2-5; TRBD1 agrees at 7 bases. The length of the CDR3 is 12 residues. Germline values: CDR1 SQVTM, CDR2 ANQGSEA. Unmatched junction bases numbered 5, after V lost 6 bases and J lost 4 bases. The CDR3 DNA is TGCAGCGTGAGGGACAGTGCAGAGACCCAGTACTTC. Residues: CSVRDSAETQYF. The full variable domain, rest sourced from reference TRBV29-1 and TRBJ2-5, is SAVISQKPSRDICQRGTSLTIQCQVDSQVTMMFWYRQQPGQSLTLIATANQGSEATYESGFVIDKFPISRPNLTFSTLTVSNMSPEDSSIYLCSVRDSAETQYFGPGTRLLVL.